These 4 T cell receptor beta chains share one sample of origin, sequenced in a study of T cell repertoires in cytomegalovirus infection (dated by TCRdb to about 2019). Sequencing relied on an Illumina HiSeq 1500. In TCRdb, the public reads were trimmed at Q25 with fastp and aligned with MiXCR, with productive beta chains retained. Each CDR3 protein appears once, grouped with its most common genes and DNA. Within this sample are 300,000 to 400,000 distinct CDR3 sequences, with 9.5% of them counted one time only. The ten largest clonotypes hold 3.5% to 4.5% of the sample. The material sequenced was PBMCs. All receptors come from a human donor in good health (CMV status not recorded). Some clones in this sample may be carry-over from other donors' samples.

This clonotype occurred many times. The chain combines TRBV7-2 with TRBJ1-2; TRBD1 matches 7 bases. CDR3 length equals 14 residues. From germline, CDR1 is SGHTA and CDR2 FQGNSA. The V gene end was trimmed by 1 base and the J gene end by 7 bases; junction bases not matched to a gene: 6. The CDR3 sequence is CASSLGQGGGGYTF. The CDR3 DNA sequence: TGTGCCAGCAGCTTAGGGCAGGGGGGAGGTGGCTACACCTTC.

This clonotype was counted a few times. This chain uses TRBV11-1 with TRBJ1-5; 8 positions match TRBD1. Germline V gene data show CDR1 as SGHAT and CDR2 as FQDESV (reference sequence). The CDR3 runs 18 residues. J lost 5 bases, V lost 6 bases, and 18 bases had no gene match. CDR3 bases: TGTGCCAGCAGGCATACCGGGACAGGAAGGTCAGAGGATCAGCCCCAGCATTTT. Translation: CASRHTGTGRSEDQPQHF.

This clonotype was counted between two and nine times. This chain links TRBV9 with TRBJ2-7; possible D gene TRBD2, 6 bases. V gave up 4 bases and J gave up 6 bases, with 23 bases separating them. Germline V gene data show CDR1 as SGDLS and CDR2 as YYNGEE. This CDR3 has 16 residues. The CDR3: CASSPREKSGFSEQYF. The CDR3 DNA follows: TGTGCCAGCAGCCCCCGGGAGAAGAGTGGATTCAGCGAGCAGTACTTC.

The sample holds a few counts of this clonotype. This chain joins TRBV7-2 and TRBJ2-7; D gene uncertain. V was pared by 1 base and J by 1 base, with 8 bases between. The CDR3 spans 14 residues. Looked up from germline, CDR1 is SGHTA and CDR2 is FQGNSA. The CDR3 loop is CASSLVIESYEQYF. The CDR3 DNA sequence: TGTGCCAGCAGCTTAGTCATAGAGTCCTACGAGCAGTACTTC.